This entry is about one TCR beta chain. The table came from immunoSEQ multiplex PCR; TCRdb's copy has only in-frame clones and leaves some out. The top ten clones hold 3% to 3.5% of a sample with around 48,000 clones, roughly 90% of them seen once. This sample is drawn from a study of T cell changes during pregnancy in multiple sclerosis. With V trimmed by 6 bases and J by 1 base, 5 bases remained unmatched. The CDR3 consists of 14 residues. Germline assignment: CDR1 LGHNA and CDR2 YNFKEQ. Source: CD8+ T cells from peripheral blood mononuclear cells, taken before pregnancy. The J gene is TRBJ1-1, the V gene TRBV4-2; 7 nucleotides line up with TRBD1. This TCR derives from a female donor with multiple sclerosis, enrolled in a pregnancy study. CDR3 residues: CASRWGQTNTEAFF. The CDR3 DNA follows: TGTGCCAGCAGATGGGGACAGACGAACACTGAAGCTTTCTTT.